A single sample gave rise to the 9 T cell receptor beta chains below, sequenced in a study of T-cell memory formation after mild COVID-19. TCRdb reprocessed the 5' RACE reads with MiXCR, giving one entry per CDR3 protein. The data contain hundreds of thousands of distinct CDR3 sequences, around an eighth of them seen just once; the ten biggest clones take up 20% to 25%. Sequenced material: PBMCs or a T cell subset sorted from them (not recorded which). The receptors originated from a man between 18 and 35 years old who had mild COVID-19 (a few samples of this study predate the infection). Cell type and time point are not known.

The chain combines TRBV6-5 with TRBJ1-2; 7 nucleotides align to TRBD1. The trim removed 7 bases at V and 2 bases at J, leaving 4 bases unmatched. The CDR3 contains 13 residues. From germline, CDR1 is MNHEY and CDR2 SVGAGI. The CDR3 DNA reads TGTGCCAGCAAACCGGGACAGAACTATGGCTACACCTTC. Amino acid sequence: CASKPGQNYGYTF.

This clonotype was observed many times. CDR3 nucleotides: TGTGCCAGCAGCTTTTACTACGAGCAGTACTTC. It encodes CASSFYYEQYF. The chain recombines TRBV7-2 with TRBJ2-7; D gene ambiguous. The germline gives CDR1 SGHTA, CDR2 FQGNSA. V lost 3 bases to trimming and J lost 3 bases, with 3 bases between them. This CDR3 comprises 11 residues.

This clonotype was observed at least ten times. DNA for the CDR3: TGTGCCAGCAGTCCCACTCGCCTCCGCTACGAGCAGTACGTC. Its translation is CASSPTRLRYEQYV. The chain combines TRBV28 with TRBJ2-7, with D unresolved. Trimming removed 5 bases at V and 3 bases at J, with 14 bases between. CDR3 size: 14 residues. Germline values: CDR1 MDHEN, CDR2 SYDVKM.

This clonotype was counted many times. The CDR3 loop reads CASSLGTTGAGDEQYF. CDR3 DNA sequence: TGTGCCAGCAGCTTAGGAACGACCGGGGCGGGCGACGAGCAGTACTTC. The chain carries TRBV7-9 and TRBJ2-7, with D perhaps assigned TRBD1 or TRBD2 (5 bases each). Germline CDR1 reads SEHNR; CDR2 reads FQNEAQ (reference sequence). The CDR3 loop spans 16 amino acids. Trimming removed 1 base at V and 5 bases at J, with 18 bases between.

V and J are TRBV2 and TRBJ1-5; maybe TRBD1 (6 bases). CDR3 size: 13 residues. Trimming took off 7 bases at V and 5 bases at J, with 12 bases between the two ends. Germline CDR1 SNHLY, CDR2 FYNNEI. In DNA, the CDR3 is TGTGCCAGCACCGGGCAGGGGTATCAGCCCCAGCATTTT. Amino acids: CASTGQGYQPQHF.

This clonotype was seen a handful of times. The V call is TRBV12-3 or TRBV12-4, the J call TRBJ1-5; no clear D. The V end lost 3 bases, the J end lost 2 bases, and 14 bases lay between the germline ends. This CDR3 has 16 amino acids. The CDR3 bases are TGTGCCAGCAGTTTTGGAGGAGGGATGGGCAATCAGCCCCAGCATTTT. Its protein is CASSFGGGMGNQPQHF.

The CDR3 region is CASSPGTGGLGNQPQHF. The CDR3 coding sequence is TGTGCCAGCAGCCCAGGGACAGGGGGTTTGGGCAATCAGCCCCAGCATTTT. This chain uses TRBV7-2 with TRBJ1-5, with 11 positions matching TRBD1. The length of the CDR3 is 17 residues. J was trimmed by 2 bases and V by 5 bases; bases with no gene match: 8. The germline V gene has CDR1 SGHTA and CDR2 FQGNSA.

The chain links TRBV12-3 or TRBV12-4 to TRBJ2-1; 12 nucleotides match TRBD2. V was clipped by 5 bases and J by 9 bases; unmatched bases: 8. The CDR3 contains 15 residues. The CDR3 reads CASSNLAGGIGEQFF. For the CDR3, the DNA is TGTGCCAGCAGTAATCTAGCGGGGGGGATCGGTGAGCAGTTCTTC.

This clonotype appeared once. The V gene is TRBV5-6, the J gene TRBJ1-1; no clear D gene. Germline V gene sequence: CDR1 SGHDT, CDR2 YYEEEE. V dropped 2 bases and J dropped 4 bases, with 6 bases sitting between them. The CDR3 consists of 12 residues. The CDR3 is CASSFLVTEAFF. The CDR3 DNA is TGTGCCAGCAGCTTCCTCGTCACTGAAGCTTTCTTT.